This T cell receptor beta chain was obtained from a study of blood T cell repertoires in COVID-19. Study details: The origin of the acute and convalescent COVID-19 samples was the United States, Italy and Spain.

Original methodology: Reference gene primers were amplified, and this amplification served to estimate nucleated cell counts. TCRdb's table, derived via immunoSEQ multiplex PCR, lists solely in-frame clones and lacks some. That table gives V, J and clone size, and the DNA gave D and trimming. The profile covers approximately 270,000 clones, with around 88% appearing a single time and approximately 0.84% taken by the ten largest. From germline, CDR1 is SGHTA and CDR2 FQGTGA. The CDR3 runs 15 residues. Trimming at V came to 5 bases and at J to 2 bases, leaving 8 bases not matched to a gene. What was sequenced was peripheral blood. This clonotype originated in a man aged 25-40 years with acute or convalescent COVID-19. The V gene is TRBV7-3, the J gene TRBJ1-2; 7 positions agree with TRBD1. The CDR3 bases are TGTGCCAGCAGCCGAGACGGACAGGCCAACTATGGCTACACCTTC. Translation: CASSRDGQANYGYTF.